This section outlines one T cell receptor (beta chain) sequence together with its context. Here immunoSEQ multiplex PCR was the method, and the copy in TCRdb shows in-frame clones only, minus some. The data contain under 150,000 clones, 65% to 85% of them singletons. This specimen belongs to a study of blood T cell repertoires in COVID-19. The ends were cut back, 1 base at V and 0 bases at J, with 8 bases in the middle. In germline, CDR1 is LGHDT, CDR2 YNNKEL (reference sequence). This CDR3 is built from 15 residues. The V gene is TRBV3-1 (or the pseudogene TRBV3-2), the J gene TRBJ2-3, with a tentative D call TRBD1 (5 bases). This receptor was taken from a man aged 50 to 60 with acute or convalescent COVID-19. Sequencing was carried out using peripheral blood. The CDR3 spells CASSQARTSTDTQYF. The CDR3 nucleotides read TGTGCCAGCAGCCAAGCAAGGACAAGCACAGATACGCAGTATTTT.